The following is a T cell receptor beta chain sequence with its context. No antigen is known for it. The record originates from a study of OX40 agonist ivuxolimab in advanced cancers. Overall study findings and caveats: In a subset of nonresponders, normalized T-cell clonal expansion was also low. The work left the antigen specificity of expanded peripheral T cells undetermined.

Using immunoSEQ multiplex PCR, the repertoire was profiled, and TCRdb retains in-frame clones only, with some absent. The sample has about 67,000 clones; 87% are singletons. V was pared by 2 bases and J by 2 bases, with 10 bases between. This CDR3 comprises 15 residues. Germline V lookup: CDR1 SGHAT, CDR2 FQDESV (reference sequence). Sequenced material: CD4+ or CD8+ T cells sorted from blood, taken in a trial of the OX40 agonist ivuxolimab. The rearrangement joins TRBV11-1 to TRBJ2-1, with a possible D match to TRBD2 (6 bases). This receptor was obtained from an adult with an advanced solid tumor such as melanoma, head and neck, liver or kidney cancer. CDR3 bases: TGTGCCAGCAGCTTAACGGGAGAACCCTACAATGAGCAGTTCTTC. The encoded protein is CASSLTGEPYNEQFF.